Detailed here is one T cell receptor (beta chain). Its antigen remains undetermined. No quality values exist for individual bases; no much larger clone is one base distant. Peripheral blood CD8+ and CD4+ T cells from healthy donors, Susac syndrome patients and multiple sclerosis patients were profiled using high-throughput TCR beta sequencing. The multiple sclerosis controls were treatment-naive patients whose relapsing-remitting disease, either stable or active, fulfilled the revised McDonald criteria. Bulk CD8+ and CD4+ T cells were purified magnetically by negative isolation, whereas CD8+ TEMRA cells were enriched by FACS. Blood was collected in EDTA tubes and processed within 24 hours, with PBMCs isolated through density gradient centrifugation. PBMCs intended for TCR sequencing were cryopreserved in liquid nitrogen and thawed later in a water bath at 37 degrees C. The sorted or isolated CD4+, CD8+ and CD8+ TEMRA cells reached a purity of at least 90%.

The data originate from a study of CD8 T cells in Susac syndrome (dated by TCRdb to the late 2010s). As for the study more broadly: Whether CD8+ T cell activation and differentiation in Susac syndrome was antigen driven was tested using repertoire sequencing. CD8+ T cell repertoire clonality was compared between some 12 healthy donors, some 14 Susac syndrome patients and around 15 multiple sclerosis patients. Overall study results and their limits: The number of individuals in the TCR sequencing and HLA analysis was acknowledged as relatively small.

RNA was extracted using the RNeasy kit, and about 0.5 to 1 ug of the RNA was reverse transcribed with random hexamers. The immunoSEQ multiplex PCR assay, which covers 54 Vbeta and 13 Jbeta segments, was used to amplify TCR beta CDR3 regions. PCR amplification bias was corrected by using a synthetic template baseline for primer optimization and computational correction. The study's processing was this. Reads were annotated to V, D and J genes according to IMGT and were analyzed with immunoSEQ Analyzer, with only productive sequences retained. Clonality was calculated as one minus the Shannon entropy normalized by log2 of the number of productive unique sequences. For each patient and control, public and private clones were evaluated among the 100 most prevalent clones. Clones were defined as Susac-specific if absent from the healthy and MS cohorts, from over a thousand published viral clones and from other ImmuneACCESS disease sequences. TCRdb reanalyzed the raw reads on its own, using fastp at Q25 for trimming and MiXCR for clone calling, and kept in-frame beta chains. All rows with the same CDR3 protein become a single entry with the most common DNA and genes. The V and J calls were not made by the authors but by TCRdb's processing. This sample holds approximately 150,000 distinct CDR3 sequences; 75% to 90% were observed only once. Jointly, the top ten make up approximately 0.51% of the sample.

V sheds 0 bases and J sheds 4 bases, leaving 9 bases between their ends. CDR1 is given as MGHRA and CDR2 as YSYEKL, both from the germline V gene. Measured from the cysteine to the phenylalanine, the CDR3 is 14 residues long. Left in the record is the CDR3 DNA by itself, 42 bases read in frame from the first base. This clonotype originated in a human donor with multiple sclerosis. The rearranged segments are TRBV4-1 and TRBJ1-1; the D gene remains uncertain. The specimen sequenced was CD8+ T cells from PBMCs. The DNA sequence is TGCGCCAGCAGCCAAGAACCCGTGGGCACTGAAGCTTTCTTT. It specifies CASSQEPVGTEAFF.